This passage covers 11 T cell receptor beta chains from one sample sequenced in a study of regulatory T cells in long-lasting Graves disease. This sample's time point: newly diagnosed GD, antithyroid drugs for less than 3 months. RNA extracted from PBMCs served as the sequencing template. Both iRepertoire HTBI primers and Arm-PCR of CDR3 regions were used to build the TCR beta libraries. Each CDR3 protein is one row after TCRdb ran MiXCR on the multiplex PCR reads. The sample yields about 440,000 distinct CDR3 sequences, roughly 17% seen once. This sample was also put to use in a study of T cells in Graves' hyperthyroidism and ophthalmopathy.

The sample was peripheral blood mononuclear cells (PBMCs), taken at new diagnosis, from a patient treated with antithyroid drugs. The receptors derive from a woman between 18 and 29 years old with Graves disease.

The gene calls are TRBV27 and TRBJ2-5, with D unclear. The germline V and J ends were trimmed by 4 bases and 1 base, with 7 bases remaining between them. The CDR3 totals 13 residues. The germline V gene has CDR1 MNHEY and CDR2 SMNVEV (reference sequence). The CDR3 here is CASSSYFQETQYF. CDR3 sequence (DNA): TGTGCCAGCAGTTCATACTTCCAAGAGACCCAGTACTTC.

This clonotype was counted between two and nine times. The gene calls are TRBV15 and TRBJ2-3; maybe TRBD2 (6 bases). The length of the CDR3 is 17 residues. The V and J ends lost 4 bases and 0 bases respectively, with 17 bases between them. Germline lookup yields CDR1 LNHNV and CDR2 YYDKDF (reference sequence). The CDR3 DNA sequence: TGTGCCACCAGCATCCGAACCGGGACTGAAAGCACAGATACGCAGTATTTT. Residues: CATSIRTGTESTDTQYF.

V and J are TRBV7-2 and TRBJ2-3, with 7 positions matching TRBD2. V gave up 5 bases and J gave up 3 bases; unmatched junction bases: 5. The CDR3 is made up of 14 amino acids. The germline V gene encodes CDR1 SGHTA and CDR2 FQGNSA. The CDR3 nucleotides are TGTGCCAGCAGCCGGGAGCGGGAAACAGATACGCAGTATTTT. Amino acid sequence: CASSRERETDTQYF.

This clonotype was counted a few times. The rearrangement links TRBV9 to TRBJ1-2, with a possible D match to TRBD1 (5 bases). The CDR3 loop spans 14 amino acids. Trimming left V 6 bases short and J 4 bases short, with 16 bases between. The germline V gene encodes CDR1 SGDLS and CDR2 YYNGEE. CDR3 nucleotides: TGTGCCAGCACCCAGACAGAGATTTTCTATGGCTACACCTTC. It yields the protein CASTQTEIFYGYTF.

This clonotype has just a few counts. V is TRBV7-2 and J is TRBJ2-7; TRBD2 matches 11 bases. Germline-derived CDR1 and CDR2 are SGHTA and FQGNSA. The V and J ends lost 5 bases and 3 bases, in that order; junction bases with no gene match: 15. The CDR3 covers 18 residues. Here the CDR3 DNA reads TGTGCCAGCAGCCGAGCACTAGCGGGAGAGTTTCGAAGCTACGAGCAGTACTTC. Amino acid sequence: CASSRALAGEFRSYEQYF.

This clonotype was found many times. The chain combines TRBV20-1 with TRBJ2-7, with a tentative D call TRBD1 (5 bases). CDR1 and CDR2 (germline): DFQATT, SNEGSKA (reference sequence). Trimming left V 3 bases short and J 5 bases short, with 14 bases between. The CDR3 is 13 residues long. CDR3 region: CSASLQGRNEQYF. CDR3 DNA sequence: TGCAGTGCTAGTCTCCAGGGCAGGAACGAGCAGTACTTC.

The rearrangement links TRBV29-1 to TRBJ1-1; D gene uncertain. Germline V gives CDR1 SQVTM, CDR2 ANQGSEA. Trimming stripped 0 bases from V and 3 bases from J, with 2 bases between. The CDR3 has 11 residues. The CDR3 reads CSVEDYTEAFF. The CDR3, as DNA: TGCAGCGTTGAAGACTACACTGAAGCTTTCTTT.

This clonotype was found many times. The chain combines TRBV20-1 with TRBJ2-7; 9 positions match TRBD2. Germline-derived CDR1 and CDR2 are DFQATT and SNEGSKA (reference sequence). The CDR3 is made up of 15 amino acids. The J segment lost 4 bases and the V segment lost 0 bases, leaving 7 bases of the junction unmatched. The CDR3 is CSARERLAGRYEQYF. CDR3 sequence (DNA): TGCAGTGCTAGAGAGCGGCTAGCGGGACGTTACGAGCAGTACTTC.

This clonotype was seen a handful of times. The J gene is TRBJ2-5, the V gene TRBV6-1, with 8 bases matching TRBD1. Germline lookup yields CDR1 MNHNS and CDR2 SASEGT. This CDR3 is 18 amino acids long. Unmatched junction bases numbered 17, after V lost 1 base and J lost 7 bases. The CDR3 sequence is CASSEVWSTTGAPGTQYF. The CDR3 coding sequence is TGTGCCAGCAGTGAAGTATGGTCGACGACAGGGGCCCCCGGGACCCAGTACTTC.

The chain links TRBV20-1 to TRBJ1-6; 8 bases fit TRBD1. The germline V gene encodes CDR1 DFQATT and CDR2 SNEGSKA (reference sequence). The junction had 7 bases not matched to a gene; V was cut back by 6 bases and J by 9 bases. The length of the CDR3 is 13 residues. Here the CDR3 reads CSAPGQGTSPLHF. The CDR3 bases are TGCAGTGCCCCTGGACAGGGCACTTCACCCCTCCACTTT.

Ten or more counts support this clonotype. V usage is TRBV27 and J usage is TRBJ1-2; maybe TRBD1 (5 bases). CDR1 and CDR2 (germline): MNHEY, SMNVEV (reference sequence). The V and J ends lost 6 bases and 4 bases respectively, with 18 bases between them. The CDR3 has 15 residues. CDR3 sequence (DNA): TGTGCCAGCAGACGAGATACCCGGGGGACCTATGGCTACACCTTC. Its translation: CASRRDTRGTYGYTF.